This entry describes one TCR beta chain. Its cognate antigen is unknown. The source of the sample is a study of Ad26.COV2.S vaccination and SARS-CoV-2 variants. Treatment indicated: 19 received Ad26.COV2.S at low or high dose, single or two shots; a few received placebo; per-sample allocation not given. Sampling occurred on day 63 after the first vaccine or placebo injection. Findings of the study overall: It is possible that the TCR breadth and depth analyses underestimated the total T cell responses.

Trimming pared 5 bases from V and 3 bases from J, leaving 13 bases between. Germline V gene lookup returns CDR1 MNHEY and CDR2 SMNVEV (reference sequence). There are 15 residues in the CDR3. Only in-frame clones appear in the TCRdb table, and some are missing; sequencing was by immunoSEQ multiplex PCR. The sample has about 320,000 clones, roughly nine tenths seen once. The chain couples TRBV27 to TRBJ1-4; D is uncertain. The starting material was peripheral blood, obtained in a trial of Ad26.COV2.S vaccine versus placebo. The TCR comes from a person aged 18-60 years who received the Ad26.COV2.S COVID-19 vaccine or a placebo. CDR3 sequence: CASSPAERSNEKLFF. The CDR3 DNA follows: TGTGCCAGCAGTCCAGCTGAGCGGTCTAATGAAAAACTGTTTTTT.